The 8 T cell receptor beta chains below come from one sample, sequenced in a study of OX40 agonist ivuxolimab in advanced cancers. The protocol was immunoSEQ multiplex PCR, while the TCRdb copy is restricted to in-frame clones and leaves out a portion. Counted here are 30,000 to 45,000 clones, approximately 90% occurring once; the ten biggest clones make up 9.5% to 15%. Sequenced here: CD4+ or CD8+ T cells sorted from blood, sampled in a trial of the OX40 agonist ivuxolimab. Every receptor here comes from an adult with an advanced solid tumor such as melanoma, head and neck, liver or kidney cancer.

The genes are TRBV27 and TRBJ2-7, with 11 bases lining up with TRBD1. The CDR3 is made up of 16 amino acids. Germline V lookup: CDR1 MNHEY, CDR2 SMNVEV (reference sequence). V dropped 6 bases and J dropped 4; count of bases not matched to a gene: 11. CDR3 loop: CASSFNSGTGGYEQYF. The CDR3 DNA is TGTGCCAGCAGCTTTAACTCCGGGACAGGGGGGTACGAGCAGTACTTC.

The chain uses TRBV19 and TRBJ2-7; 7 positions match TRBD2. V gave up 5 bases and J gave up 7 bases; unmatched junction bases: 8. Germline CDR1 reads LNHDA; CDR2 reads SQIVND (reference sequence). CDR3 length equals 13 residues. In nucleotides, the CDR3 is TGTGCCAGTAGTGCTGCGGGAGCAGGAGAGCAGTACTTC. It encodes CASSAAGAGEQYF.

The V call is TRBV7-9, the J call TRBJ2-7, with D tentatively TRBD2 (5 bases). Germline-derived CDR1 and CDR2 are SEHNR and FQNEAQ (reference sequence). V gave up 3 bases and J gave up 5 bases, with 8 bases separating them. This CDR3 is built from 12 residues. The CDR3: CASSFTADEQYF. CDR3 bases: TGTGCCAGCAGCTTTACAGCGGACGAGCAGTACTTC.

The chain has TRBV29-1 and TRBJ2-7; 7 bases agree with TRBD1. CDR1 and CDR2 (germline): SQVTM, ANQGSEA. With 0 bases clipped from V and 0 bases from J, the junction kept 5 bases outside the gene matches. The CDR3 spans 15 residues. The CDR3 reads CSVEDPGQPSYEQYF. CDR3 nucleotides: TGCAGCGTTGAAGATCCGGGACAGCCCTCCTACGAGCAGTACTTC.

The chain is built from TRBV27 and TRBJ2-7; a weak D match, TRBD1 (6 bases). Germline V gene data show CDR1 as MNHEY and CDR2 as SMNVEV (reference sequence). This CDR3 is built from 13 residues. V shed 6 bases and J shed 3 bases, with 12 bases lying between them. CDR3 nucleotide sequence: TGTGCCAGCAGCCTCATACAGGGCTACGAGCAGTACTTC. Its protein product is CASSLIQGYEQYF.

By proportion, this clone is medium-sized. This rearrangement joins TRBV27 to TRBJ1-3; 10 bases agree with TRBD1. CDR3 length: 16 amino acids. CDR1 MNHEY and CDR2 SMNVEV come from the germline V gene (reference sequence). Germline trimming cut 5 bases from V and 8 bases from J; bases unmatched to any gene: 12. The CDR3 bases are TGTGCCAGCAGTCACAACCCGGGACAGGGGTCGGACACCATATATTTT. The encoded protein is CASSHNPGQGSDTIYF.

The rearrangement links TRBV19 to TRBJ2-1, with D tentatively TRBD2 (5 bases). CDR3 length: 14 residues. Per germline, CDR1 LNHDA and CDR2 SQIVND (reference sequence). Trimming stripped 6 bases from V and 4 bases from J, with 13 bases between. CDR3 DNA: TGTGCCAGTAGGAGGACTGAGGTATACAATGAGCAGTTCTTC. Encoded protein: CASRRTEVYNEQFF.

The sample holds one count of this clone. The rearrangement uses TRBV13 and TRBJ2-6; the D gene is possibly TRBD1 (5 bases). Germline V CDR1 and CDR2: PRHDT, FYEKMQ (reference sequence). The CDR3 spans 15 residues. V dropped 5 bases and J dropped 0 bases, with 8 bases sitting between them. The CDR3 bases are TGTGCCAGCAGCCTCCAGGGCTCTGGGGCCAACGTCCTGACTTTC. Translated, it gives CASSLQGSGANVLTF.